This T cell receptor beta chain was captured by sequencing in a study of cytomegalovirus exposure and HLA in healthy donors. For this clone: What it binds is unknown.

Germline loops: CDR1 MNHEY, CDR2 SMNVEV (reference sequence). The CDR3 contains 13 residues. V lost 4 bases and J lost 2, with 6 bases in between. Findings and limits, study-wide: The investigators catalogued 150 or so TCR beta chains as cytomegalovirus-associated. Previous analysis showed most TCR beta V segments were productive about 90% or about 30% of the time.

The primer mix had 60 Vbeta and 13 Jbeta primers. How the authors handled the data: About 83 million unique TCR beta chains, 9.5 million to 14 million shared, were counted in a later analysis. Using immunoSEQ multiplex PCR, the repertoire was profiled, and TCRdb retains in-frame clones only, with some absent. That table is the source of V, J and clone size, and D and trimming were worked out from the DNA. The sample holds approximately 85,000 clones; 55% to 85% are singletons and the top ten take 8.5% to 14%. The sequence came from a woman aged 40 to 55 in good health and CMV-seropositive. Sequenced input: PBMCs. The genes are TRBV27 and TRBJ1-5; D not resolved. CDR3 loop: CASSWQGNQPQHF. In nucleotides, the CDR3 is TGTGCCAGCAGTTGGCAGGGCAATCAGCCCCAGCATTTT.